A single T cell receptor beta chain is shown here with its context. This clonotype was detected a few times. Its antigen specificity is not known. No base quality values were provided; no much bigger clone lies one nucleotide off. These data belong to a study of response to subunit inactivated influenza vaccine (dated by TCRdb to the late 2010s). Broadly, across the study: Deep quantitative profiling of the T cell receptor repertoire was used in the study to follow responses to a trivalent subunit inactivated influenza vaccine. Results the study describes overall, beyond this receptor: According to the authors, only a limited number of new T cells may be recruited by each seasonal influenza vaccination.

From a lookup of the germline V gene (reference sequence), CDR1 and CDR2 are LGHDT and YNNKEL. Trimming removed 4 bases from V and 2 bases from J; the gene matches leave 10 bases unexplained. The CDR3 runs 16 residues from the cysteine to the phenylalanine. Only the CDR3 DNA is retained, 48 bases long and in frame from the first base. The library was built by means of RT-PCR. Sequencing instrument: Illumina HiSeq 2500. In-frame beta chains were kept once TCRdb had trimmed the public reads at Q25 with fastp and called clones with MiXCR. Here each entry gathers all rows of one CDR3 protein and keeps the most common genes and DNA. Across this sample there are 650,000 to 800,000 distinct CDR3 sequences, with approximately 15% seen only once. Around 7.3% of the sample rests with the top ten.

Specimen: PBMCs from blood, collected 14 to 15 days before vaccination. The receptor chain draws on TRBV3-1 and TRBJ2-7, and TRBD2 matches 8 of the central bases. The TCR sequence derives from a man aged 50-60 years who received an inactivated influenza vaccine. Donor details come from another sample of the same person, matched by shared clones. The CDR3 sequence is CASSPFGTRGTYEQYF. The sequenced DNA is TGTGCCAGCAGCCCATTCGGGACTAGAGGGACCTACGAGCAGTACTTC.